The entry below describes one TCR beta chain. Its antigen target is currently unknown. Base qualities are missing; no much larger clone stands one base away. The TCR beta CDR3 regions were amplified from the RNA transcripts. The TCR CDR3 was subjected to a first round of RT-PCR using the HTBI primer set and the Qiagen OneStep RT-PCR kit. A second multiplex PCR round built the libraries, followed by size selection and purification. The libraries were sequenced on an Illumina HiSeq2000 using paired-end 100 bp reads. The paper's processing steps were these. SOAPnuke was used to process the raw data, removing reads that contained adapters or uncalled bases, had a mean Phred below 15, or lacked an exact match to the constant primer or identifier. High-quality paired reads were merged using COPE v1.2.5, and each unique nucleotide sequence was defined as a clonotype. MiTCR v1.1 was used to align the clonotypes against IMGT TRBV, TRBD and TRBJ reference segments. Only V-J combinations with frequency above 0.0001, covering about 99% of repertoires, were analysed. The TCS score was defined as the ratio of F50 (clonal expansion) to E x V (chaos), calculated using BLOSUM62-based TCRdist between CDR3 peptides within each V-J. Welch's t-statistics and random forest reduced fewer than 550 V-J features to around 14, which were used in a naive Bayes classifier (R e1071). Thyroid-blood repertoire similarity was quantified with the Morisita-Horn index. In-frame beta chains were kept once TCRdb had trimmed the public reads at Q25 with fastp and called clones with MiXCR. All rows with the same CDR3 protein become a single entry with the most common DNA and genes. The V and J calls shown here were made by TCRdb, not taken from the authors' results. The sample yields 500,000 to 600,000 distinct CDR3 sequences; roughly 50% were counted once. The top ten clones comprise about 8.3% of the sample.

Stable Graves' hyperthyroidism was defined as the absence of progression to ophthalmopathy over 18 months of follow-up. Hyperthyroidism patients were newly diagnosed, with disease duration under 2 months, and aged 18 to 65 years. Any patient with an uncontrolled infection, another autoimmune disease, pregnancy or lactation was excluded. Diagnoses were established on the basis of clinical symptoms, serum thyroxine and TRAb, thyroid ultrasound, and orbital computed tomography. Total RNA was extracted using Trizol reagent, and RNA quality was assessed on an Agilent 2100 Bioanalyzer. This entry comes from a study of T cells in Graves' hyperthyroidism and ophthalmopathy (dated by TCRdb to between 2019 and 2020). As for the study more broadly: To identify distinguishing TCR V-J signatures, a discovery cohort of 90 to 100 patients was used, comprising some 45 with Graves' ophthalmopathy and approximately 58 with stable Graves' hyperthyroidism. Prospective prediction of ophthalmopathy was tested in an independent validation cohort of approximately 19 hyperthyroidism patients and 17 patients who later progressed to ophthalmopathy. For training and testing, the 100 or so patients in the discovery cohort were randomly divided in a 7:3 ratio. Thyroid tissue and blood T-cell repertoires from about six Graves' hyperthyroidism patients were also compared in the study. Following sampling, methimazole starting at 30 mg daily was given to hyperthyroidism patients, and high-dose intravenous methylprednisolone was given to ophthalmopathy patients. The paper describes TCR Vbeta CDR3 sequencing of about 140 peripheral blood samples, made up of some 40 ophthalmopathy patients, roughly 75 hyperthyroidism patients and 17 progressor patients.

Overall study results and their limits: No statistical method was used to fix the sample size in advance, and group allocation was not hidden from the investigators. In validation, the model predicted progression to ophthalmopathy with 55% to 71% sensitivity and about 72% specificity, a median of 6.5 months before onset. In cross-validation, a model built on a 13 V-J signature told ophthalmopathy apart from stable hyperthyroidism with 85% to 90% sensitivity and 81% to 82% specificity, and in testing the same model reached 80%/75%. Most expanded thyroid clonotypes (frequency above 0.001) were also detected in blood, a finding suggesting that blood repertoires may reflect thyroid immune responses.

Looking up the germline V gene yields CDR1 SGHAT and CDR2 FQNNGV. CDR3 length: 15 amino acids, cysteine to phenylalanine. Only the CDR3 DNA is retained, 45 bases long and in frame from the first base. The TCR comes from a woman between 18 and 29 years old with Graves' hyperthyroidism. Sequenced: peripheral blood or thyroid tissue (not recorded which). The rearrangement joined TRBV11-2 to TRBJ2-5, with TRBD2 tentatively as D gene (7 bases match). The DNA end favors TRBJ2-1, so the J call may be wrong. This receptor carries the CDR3 CASTGRGRSYNEQFF. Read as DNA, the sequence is TGTGCCAGCACGGGGAGGGGGAGGTCCTACAATGAGCAGTTCTTC.